Presented here are 15 T cell receptor beta chains from one specimen sequenced in a study of T cells in lung cancer brain metastases. Assay used: immunoSEQ multiplex PCR; TCRdb lists only in-frame clones, some missing. This table has about 1,700 clones, approximately 90% appearing once. Input material: tumor tissue from a brain metastasis. Receptor source: a man aged 60-69 years with non-small cell lung cancer that had spread to the brain.

The V call is TRBV7-6, the J call TRBJ2-7; TRBD1 agrees at 7 bases. Per the germline V gene, CDR1 is SGHVS and CDR2 is FNYEAQ. There are 13 residues in the CDR3. The J segment lost 5 bases and the V segment lost 5 bases, leaving 6 bases of the junction unmatched. The CDR3 nucleotides are TGTGCCAGCAGCCCGAGAACAGGGGACGAGCAGTACTTC. This translates into CASSPRTGDEQYF. Together with reference TRBV7-6 and TRBJ2-7, the CDR3 gives the full variable domain: GAGVSQSPRYKVTKRGQDVALRCDPISGHVSLYWYRQALGQGPEFLTYFNYEAQQDKSGLPNDRFSAERPEGSISTLTIQRTEQRDSAMYRCASSPRTGDEQYFGPGTRLTVT.

The chain uses TRBV25-1 and TRBJ2-5; 8 bases align to TRBD1. CDR1 MGHDK and CDR2 SYGVNS come from the germline V gene. The CDR3 totals 16 residues. J gave up 0 bases and V 6 bases, and 9 bases lay outside the gene matches. CDR3 nucleotide sequence: TGTGCCAGCAGGACAGGGGCTCATCATTACCAAGAGACCCAGTACTTC. Translating gives CASRTGAHHYQETQYF.

The chain links TRBV30 to TRBJ2-1; D call uncertain. Trimming removed 0 bases at V and 9 bases at J, with 12 bases between. Per the germline V gene, CDR1 is GTSNPN and CDR2 is SVGIG (reference sequence). The CDR3 length is 13 residues. CDR3 sequence (DNA): TGTGCCTGGAGTGTACCCCCTGTTACTGAGCAGTTCTTC. Its protein is CAWSVPPVTEQFF. Filled out from reference TRBV30 and TRBJ2-1, the complete variable domain reads SQTIHQWPATLVQPVGSPLSLECTVEGTSNPNLYWYRQAAGRGLQLLFYSVGIGQISSEVPQNLSASRPQDRQFILSSKKLLLSDSGFYLCAWSVPPVTEQFFGPGTRLTVL.

The rearrangement links TRBV15 to TRBJ1-5; possible D gene TRBD1, 5 bases. The V and J ends lost 4 bases and 0 bases respectively, with 16 bases between them. Germline V gene sequence: CDR1 LNHNV, CDR2 YYDKDF (reference sequence). The CDR3 spans 17 residues. This CDR3 is CATSTPGGWYSNQPQHF. As DNA, the CDR3 is TGTGCCACCAGCACCCCCGGGGGGTGGTATAGCAATCAGCCCCAGCATTTT.

The chain has TRBV11-2 and TRBJ2-7, with no clear D. The CDR3 is 11 residues long. Germline V gene data show CDR1 as SGHAT and CDR2 as FQNNGV. Trimming stripped 0 bases from V and 7 bases from J, with 4 bases between. The DNA of the CDR3 is TGTGCCAGCAGCTTAGATAATGAGCAGTACTTC. It translates to CASSLDNEQYF.

This clone was detected only a few times. The J gene is TRBJ1-6, the V gene TRBV27; no clear D. Germline V gene data show CDR1 as MNHEY and CDR2 as SMNVEV (reference sequence). This CDR3 comprises 13 residues. V shed 1 base and J shed 7 bases, with 5 bases lying between them. CDR3 bases: TGTGCCAGCAGTTTATTAATGAATTCACCCCTCCACTTT. It codes for CASSLLMNSPLHF.

This rearrangement joins TRBV5-1 to TRBJ2-5; 8 nucleotides match TRBD2. CDR1 is SGHRS and CDR2 is YFSETQ in the germline V gene. The CDR3 has 15 residues. The V segment lost 2 bases and the J segment 2 bases; nucleotides outside the gene matches: 5. CDR3 in amino acids: CASSFSPGGQETQYF. DNA of the CDR3: TGCGCCAGCAGCTTCAGTCCGGGAGGGCAAGAGACCCAGTACTTC.

The chain recombines TRBV7-9 with TRBJ2-3; no reliable D call. The germline gives CDR1 SEHNR, CDR2 FQNEAQ (reference sequence). V was trimmed by 3 bases and J by 1 base, leaving 8 bases between them. There are 14 residues in the CDR3. CDR3 protein: CASSFSSRTDTQYF. The DNA of the CDR3 is TGTGCCAGCAGCTTTTCGAGTCGCACAGATACGCAGTATTTT.

V gene TRBV9 combines with J gene TRBJ1-3, with no clear D. Germline CDR1 reads SGDLS; CDR2 reads YYNGEE. The V end lost 0 bases, the J end lost 2 bases, and 12 bases lay between the germline ends. The length of the CDR3 is 16 residues. The CDR3 here is CASSVAAQGAGNTIYF. CDR3 DNA sequence: TGTGCCAGCAGCGTAGCCGCACAAGGTGCTGGAAACACCATATATTTT.

The V gene is TRBV27, the J gene TRBJ1-2; D is perhaps TRBD1 (5 bases). The CDR3 totals 14 residues. The germline CDR1 and CDR2 sequences are MNHEY and SMNVEV (reference sequence). Trimming stripped 0 bases from V and 7 bases from J, with 12 bases between. The CDR3, as DNA: TGTGCCAGCAGTTTATCTTCGGGGGTGGGTGGCTACACCTTC. Protein sequence: CASSLSSGVGGYTF.

The V and J genes are TRBV9 and TRBJ1-1; a weak D match, TRBD1 (5 bases). Germline V gene lookup returns CDR1 SGDLS and CDR2 YYNGEE. The CDR3 runs 12 residues. With 7 bases removed from V and 4 bases from J, the gap between germline ends came to 11 bases. In nucleotides, the CDR3 is TGTGCCAGCGGGGGAGCGAGCACTGAAGCTTTCTTT. Its protein product is CASGGASTEAFF.

This clone was detected a few times. The chain combines TRBV5-6 with TRBJ2-1, with D possibly matching TRBD2 (5 bases). Trimming removed 4 bases at V and 9 bases at J, with 14 bases between. The CDR3 runs 13 residues. In germline, CDR1 is SGHDT, CDR2 YYEEEE. The CDR3 DNA reads as TGTGCCAGCAGCCGGGGTCTCGTGGGTGAGCAGTTCTTC. As protein: CASSRGLVGEQFF.

This clone was detected only once. The chain combines TRBV29-1 with TRBJ2-7, with no clear D. Trimming cost V 6 bases and J 7 bases, with 19 bases left between them. From germline, CDR1 is SQVTM and CDR2 ANQGSEA. This CDR3 region has 13 residues. This CDR3 reads CSVKPGSKSEQYF. CDR3 nucleotide sequence: TGCAGCGTCAAACCGGGCTCTAAGTCGGAGCAGTACTTC.

The CDR3 spells CASSLWGWRGNTEAFF. Here the CDR3 DNA reads TGTGCCAGCAGTTTATGGGGGTGGAGGGGGAACACTGAAGCTTTCTTT. V is TRBV27 and J is TRBJ1-1, with D maybe TRBD1 (5 bases). Looked up from germline, CDR1 is MNHEY and CDR2 is SMNVEV (reference sequence). The V and J ends lost 1 base and 1 base respectively, with 13 bases between them. The CDR3 is 16 amino acids.

The rearrangement uses TRBV29-1 and TRBJ2-1, with TRBD1 identical over 8 bases. The CDR3 length is 16 residues. V gave up 6 bases and J gave up 3 bases; unmatched junction bases: 13. Germline CDR1 reads SQVTM; CDR2 reads ANQGSEA. In DNA, the CDR3 is TGCAGCGTCTCTCCATGGACAGGGAAAAACTACAATGAGCAGTTCTTC. Translating gives CSVSPWTGKNYNEQFF.